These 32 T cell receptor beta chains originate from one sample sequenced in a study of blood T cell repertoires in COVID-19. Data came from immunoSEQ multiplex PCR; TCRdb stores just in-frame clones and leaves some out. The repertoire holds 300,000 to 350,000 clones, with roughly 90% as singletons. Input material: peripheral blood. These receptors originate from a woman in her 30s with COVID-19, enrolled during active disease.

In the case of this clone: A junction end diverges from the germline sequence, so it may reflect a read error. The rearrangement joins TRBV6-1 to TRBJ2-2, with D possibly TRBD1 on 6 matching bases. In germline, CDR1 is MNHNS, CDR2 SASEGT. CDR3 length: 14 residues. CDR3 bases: TGTGCCAGCACTGAACAGGGAACTGCCGGGGAGCTGTTTTTT. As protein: CASTEQGTAGELFF.

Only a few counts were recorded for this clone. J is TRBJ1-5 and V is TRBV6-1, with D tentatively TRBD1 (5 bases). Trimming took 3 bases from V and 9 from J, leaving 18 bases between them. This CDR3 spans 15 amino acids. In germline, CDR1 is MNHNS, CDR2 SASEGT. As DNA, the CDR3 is TGTGCCAGCAGTGAGAGAGTTGGGGGGTTTGTGCCCCAGCATTTT. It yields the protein CASSERVGGFVPQHF.

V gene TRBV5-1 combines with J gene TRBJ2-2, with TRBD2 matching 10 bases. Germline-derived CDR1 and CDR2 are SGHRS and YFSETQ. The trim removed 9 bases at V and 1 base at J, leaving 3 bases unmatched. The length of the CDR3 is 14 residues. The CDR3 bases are TGCGCCACTAGGACTAGCGGGAACACCGGGGAGCTGTTTTTT. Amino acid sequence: CATRTSGNTGELFF.

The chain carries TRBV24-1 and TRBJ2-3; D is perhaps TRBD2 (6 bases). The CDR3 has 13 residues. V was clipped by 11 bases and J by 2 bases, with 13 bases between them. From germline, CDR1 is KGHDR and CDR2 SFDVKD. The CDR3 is CARGLRSTDTQYF. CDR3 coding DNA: TGTGCCAGGGGACTGCGATCCACAGATACGCAGTATTTT.

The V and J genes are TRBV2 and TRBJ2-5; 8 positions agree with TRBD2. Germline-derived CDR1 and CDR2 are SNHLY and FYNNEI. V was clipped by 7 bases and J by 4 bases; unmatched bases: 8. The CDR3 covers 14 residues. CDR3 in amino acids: CASNKLAGGETQYF. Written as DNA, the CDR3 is TGTGCCAGCAACAAGCTAGCGGGTGGAGAGACCCAGTACTTC.

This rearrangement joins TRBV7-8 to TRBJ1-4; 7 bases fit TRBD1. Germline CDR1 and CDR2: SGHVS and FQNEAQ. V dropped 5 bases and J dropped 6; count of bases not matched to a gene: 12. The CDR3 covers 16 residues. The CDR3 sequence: CASSQKFGDSYEKLFF. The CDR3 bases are TGTGCCAGCAGCCAGAAGTTCGGGGACAGCTATGAAAAACTGTTTTTT.

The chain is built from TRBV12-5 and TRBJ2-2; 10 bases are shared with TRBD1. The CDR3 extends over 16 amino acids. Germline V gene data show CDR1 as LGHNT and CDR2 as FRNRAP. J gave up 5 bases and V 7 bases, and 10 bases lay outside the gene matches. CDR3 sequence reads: CASAIGGQGRTGELFF. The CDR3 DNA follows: TGTGCTAGTGCCATTGGGGGACAGGGGAGGACCGGGGAGCTGTTTTTT.

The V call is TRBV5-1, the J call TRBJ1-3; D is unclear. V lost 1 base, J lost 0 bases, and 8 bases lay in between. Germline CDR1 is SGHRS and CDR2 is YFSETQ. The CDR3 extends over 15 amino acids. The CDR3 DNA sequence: TGCGCCAGCAGCTTGCCGTCACACTCTGGAAACACCATATATTTT. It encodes CASSLPSHSGNTIYF.

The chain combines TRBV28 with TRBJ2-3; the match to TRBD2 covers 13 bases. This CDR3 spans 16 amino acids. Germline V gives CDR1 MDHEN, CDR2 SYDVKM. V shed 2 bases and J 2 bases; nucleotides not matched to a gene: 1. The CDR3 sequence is CASSLTSGRDTDTQYF. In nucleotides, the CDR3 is TGTGCCAGCAGTTTAACTAGCGGGAGGGACACAGATACGCAGTATTTT.

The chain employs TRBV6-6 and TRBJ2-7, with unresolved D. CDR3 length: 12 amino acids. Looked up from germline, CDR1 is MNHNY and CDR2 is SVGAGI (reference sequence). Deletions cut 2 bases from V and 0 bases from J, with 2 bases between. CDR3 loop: CASSYHSYEQYF. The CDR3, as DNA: TGTGCCAGCAGTTACCACTCCTACGAGCAGTACTTC.

CDR3 sequence: CASSLEGIVPYNEQFF. For the CDR3, the DNA is TGTGCCAGCAGCTTGGAGGGGATTGTCCCATACAATGAGCAGTTCTTC. The V call is TRBV7-9, the J call TRBJ2-1; D is possibly TRBD2 (6 bases). Germline V gives CDR1 SEHNR, CDR2 FQNEAQ (reference sequence). This CDR3 comprises 16 residues. V was cut by 3 bases and J by 4 bases, with 16 bases left in between.

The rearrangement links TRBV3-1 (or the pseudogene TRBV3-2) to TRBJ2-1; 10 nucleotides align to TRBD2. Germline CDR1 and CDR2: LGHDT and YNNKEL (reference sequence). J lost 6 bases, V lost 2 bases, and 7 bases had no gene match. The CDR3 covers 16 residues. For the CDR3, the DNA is TGTGCCAGCAGCCAACTTACTAGCGGGGCTTTCAATGAGCAGTTCTTC. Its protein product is CASSQLTSGAFNEQFF.

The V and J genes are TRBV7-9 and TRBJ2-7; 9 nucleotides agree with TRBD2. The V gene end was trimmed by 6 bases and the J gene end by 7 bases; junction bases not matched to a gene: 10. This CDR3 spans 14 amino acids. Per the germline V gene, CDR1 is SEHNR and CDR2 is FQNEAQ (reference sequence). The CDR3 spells CASRPTSGALEQYF. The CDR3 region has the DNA TGTGCCAGCAGGCCGACTAGCGGAGCGTTAGAGCAGTACTTC.

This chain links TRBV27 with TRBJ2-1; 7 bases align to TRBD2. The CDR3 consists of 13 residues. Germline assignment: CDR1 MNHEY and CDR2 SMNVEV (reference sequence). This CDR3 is CVVGGTGYNEQFF. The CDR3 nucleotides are TGTGTCGTGGGGGGGACTGGCTACAATGAGCAGTTCTTC.

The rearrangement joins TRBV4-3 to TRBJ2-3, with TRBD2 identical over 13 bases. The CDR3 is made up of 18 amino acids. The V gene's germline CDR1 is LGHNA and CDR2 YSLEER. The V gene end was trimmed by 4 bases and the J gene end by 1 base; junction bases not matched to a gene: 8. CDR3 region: CASSRGLAGAGGTDTQYF. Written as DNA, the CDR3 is TGCGCCAGCAGCCGCGGACTAGCGGGAGCCGGTGGCACAGATACGCAGTATTTT.

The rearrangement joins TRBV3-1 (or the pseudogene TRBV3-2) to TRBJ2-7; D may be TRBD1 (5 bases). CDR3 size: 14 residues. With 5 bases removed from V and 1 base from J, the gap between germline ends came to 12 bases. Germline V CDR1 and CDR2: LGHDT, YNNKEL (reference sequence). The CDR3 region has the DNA TGTGCCAGCAGCAGGCAGAGACAGTCCTACGAGCAGTACTTC. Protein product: CASSRQRQSYEQYF.

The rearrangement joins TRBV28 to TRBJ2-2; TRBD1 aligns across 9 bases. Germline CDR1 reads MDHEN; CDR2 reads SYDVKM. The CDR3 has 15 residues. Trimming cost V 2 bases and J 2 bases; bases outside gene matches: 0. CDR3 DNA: TGTGCCAGCAGTTTAACAGGGGGCAACACCGGGGAGCTGTTTTTT. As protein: CASSLTGGNTGELFF.

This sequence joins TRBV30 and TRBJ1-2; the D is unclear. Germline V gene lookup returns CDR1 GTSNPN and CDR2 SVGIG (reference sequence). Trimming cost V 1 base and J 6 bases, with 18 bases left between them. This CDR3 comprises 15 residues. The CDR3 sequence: CAWSGVSDWRNGYTF. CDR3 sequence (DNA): TGTGCCTGGAGTGGGGTCTCTGACTGGAGGAATGGCTACACCTTC.

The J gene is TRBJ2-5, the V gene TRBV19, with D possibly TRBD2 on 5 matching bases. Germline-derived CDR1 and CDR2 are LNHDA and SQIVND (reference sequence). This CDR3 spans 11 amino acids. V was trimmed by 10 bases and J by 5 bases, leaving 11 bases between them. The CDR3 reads CATEVEETQYF. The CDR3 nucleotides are TGTGCCACGGAGGTCGAGGAGACCCAGTACTTC.

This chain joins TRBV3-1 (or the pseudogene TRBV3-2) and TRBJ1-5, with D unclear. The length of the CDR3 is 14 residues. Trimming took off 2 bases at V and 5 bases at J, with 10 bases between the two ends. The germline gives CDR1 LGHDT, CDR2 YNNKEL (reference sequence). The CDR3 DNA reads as TGTGCCAGCAGCCAATCCGGGAGAGATCAGCCCCAGCATTTT. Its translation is CASSQSGRDQPQHF.

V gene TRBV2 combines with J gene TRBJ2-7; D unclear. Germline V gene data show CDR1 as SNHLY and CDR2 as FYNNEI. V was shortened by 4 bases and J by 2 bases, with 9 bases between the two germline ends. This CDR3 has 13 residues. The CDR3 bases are TGTGCCAGCAGTGCCACACCAACCTACGAGCAGTACTTC. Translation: CASSATPTYEQYF.

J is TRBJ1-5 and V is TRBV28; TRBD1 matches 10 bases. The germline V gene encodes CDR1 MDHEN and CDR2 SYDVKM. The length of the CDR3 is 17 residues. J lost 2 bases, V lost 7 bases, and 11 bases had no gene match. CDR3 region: CASTQYSGTGGNQPQHF. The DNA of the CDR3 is TGTGCCAGCACGCAGTATTCCGGGACAGGGGGCAATCAGCCCCAGCATTTT.

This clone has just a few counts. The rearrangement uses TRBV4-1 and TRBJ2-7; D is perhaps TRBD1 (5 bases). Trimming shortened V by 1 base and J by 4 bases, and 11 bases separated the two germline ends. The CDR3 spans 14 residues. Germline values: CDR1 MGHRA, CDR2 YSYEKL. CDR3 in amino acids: CASSQGLGLYEQYF. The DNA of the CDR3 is TGCGCCAGCAGCCAAGGACTGGGGCTGTACGAGCAGTACTTC.

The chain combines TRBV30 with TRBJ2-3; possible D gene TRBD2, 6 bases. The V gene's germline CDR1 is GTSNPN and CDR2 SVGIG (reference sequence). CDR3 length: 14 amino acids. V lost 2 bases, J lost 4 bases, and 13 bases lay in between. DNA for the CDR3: TGTGCCTGGAGTCCAGGTAGCGGCCCAGATACGCAGTATTTT. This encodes CAWSPGSGPDTQYF.

This chain's CDR3 is CASSETSVHPYEQYF. The CDR3 DNA follows: TGCGCCAGCAGTGAAACTAGCGTCCACCCCTACGAGCAGTACTTC. This sequence joins TRBV10-1 and TRBJ2-7; 7 bases align to TRBD2. The CDR3 contains 15 residues. Germline V gives CDR1 WNHNN, CDR2 SYGVQD (reference sequence). V gave up 3 bases and J gave up 2 bases; unmatched junction bases: 7.

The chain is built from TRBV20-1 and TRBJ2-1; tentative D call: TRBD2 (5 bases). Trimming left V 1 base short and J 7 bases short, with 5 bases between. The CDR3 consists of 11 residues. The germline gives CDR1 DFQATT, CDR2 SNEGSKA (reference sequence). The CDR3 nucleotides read TGCAGTGCTAGAGGGAGGAATGAGCAGTTCTTC. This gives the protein CSARGRNEQFF.

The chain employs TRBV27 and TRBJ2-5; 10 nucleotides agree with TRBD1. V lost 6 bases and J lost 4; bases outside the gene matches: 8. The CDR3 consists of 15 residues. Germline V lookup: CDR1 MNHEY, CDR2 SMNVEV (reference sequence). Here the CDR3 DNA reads TGTGCCAGCAGAGGTCTCGGGACAGGGGCAGAGACCCAGTACTTC. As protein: CASRGLGTGAETQYF.

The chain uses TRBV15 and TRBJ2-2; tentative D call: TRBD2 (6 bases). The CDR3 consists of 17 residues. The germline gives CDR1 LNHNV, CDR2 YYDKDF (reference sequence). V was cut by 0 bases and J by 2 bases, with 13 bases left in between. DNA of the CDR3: TGTGCCACCAGCAGAGATCGGGGACTGTTTAACACCGGGGAGCTGTTTTTT. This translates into CATSRDRGLFNTGELFF.

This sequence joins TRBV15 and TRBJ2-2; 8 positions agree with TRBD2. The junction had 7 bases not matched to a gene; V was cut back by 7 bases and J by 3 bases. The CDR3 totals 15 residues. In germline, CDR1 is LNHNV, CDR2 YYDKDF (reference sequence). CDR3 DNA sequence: TGTGCCACCAAAAAGCGGGAGTCTTACACCGGGGAGCTGTTTTTT. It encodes CATKKRESYTGELFF.

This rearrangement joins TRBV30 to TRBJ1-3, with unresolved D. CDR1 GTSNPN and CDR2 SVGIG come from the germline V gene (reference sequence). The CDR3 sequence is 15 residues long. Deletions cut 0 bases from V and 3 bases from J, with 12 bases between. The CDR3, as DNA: TGTGCCTGGAGTGTACCCCACGAGGGTGGAAACACCATATATTTT. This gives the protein CAWSVPHEGGNTIYF.

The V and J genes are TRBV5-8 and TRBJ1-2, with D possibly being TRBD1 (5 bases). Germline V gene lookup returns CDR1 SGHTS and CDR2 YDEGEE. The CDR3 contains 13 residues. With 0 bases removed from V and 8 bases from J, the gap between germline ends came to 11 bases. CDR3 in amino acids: CASSLVQGYGYTF. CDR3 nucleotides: TGTGCCAGCAGCTTGGTTCAGGGCTACGGCTACACCTTC. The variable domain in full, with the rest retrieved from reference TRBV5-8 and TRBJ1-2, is EAGVTQSPTHLIKTRGQQATLRCSPISGHTSVYWYQQALGLGLQFLLWYDEGEERNRGNFPPRFSGRQFPNYSSELNVNALELEDSALYLCASSLVQGYGYTFGSGTRLTVV.

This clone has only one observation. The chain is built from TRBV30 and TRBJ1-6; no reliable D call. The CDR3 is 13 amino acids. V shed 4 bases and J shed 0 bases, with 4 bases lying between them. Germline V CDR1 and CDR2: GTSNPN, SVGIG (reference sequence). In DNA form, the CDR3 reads TGTGCCTGGACAGACTCCTATAATTCACCCCTCCACTTT. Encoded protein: CAWTDSYNSPLHF. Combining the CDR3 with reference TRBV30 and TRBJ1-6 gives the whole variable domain SQTIHQWPATLVQPVGSPLSLECTVEGTSNPNLYWYRQAAGRGLQLLFYSVGIGQISSEVPQNLSASRPQDRQFILSSKKLLLSDSGFYLCAWTDSYNSPLHFGNGTRLTVT.